The rows below give T cell receptor beta chains drawn from one sample of a study of blood T cell repertoires in COVID-19. Here immunoSEQ multiplex PCR was the method, and the copy in TCRdb shows in-frame clones only, minus some. The sample lists 110,000 to 150,000 clones, more than 80% occurring once. The specimen sequenced was peripheral blood. Receptors were obtained from a woman aged 60-70 years with active COVID-19. Both conserved end residues are part of each CDR3.

TRBJ2-3 | TRBV19 | CASSIIPGLASDTQYF
TRBJ2-7 | TRBV2 | CASLEAAAYEQYF
TRBJ2-7 | TRBV4-1 | CASSQVLRRERGGQNGYEQYF
TRBJ1-5 | TRBV12-3/TRBV12-4 | CASGPSWGAQHF
TRBJ2-1 | TRBV27 | CASSFRGEQFF
TRBJ1-1 | TRBV3-1/TRBV3-2 | CASSHLGVSGTEAFF
TRBJ2-1 | TRBV5-8 | CASSLPGYNEQFF
TRBJ1-5 | TRBV18 | CASSPLGQGSNQPQHF
TRBJ1-2 | TRBV6-5 | CASKKLNYGYTF
TRBJ2-5 | TRBV9 | CASSASGTAQETQYF
TRBJ2-7 | TRBV12-3/TRBV12-4 | CASSRPGGEQYF
TRBJ2-1 | TRBV6-2/TRBV6-3 | CASSSPGQGQFF
TRBJ2-2 | TRBV11-2 | CASSLGWGQSNTGELFF
TRBJ2-3 | TRBV7-2 | CASSLALAGTSTDTQYF
TRBJ1-2 | TRBV6-2/TRBV6-3 | CASSYSSGGDYGYTF
TRBJ1-4 | TRBV28 | CASSFGRVKEKLFF
TRBJ2-7 | TRBV4-1 | CASSQGQGVIYEQYF
TRBJ2-1 | TRBV11-2 | CASSLFASAASYNEQFF
TRBJ2-3 | TRBV19 | CASSTGGDTQYF
TRBJ1-4 | TRBV7-2 | CASSPGVPYNEKLFF
TRBJ2-7 | TRBV4-2 | CASSQGNTDYEQYF
TRBJ2-7 | TRBV3-1/TRBV3-2 | CASSHGSGGEQYF
TRBJ2-5 | TRBV6-5 | CASKKGQGRGTQYF
TRBJ2-7 | TRBV28 | CASSSRQGSRYYEQYF
TRBJ2-7 | TRBV7-2 | CASSYDSSSSYEQYF
TRBJ2-1 | TRBV7-3 | CASSQGGEQFF
TRBJ2-1 | TRBV9 | CASSVVASSGRDEQFF
TRBJ2-5 | TRBV7-7 | CASSRRGREEETQYF
TRBJ2-5 | TRBV21-1 | CASSSHRSPQGVGETQYF
TRBJ2-7 | TRBV5-6 | CASTGQGGFYEQYF
TRBJ1-2 | TRBV6-5 | CASIQPGGNYGYTF